This record looks at one T cell receptor (beta chain) sequence and its context. The antigen remains undetermined. Unique molecular identifiers were carried by the TCR beta cDNA libraries. There were 1 to 10 million T cells, and approximately 500,000 cDNA molecules came from them. MiXCR was run by TCRdb on the PCR reads, yielding one entry per CDR3 protein. The sample includes roughly 580,000 distinct CDR3 sequences, 44% of them seen just once. V was pared by 5 bases and J by 0 bases, with 15 bases between. CDR3 length: 17 residues. Germline lookup yields CDR1 SGHRS and CDR2 YFSETQ. The data derive from a study of post-analysis software for immune sequencing data. Study context: Relapsing-remitting, secondary progressive and progressive-relapsing forms made up the multiple sclerosis disease courses. Overall study findings and caveats: Controls significantly exceeded multiple sclerosis patients in normalized Chao1 diversity. Higher frequency in patients than in controls was seen for a handful of TRBV segments, with TRBV5-6, TRBV5-1 and TRBV20-1 among them.

The receptor's source is a girl between 10 and 17 years old with multiple sclerosis. V usage is TRBV5-1 and J usage is TRBJ2-6, with D maybe TRBD1 (6 bases). The sample consisted of blood. This CDR3 is CASRRDTPRSGANVLTF. CDR3 coding DNA: TGCGCCAGCAGACGGGACACTCCCCGCTCTGGGGCCAACGTCCTGACTTTC.